These 4 T cell receptor beta chains were sequenced from one sample in a study of T cell changes during pregnancy in multiple sclerosis. Profiled with immunoSEQ multiplex PCR; TCRdb holds only in-frame clones, not every one. The sample includes approximately 48,000 clones, under 95% seen only once; the top ten take about 5.5%. The sample here was CD8+ T cells from peripheral blood mononuclear cells, taken before pregnancy. The source of these receptors is a female donor with multiple sclerosis, enrolled in a pregnancy study.

The chain couples TRBV18 to TRBJ2-7; TRBD1 might be the D (5 bases). The germline gives CDR1 KGHSH, CDR2 LQKENI. CDR3 size: 13 residues. The ends were cut back, 3 bases at V and 1 base at J, with 7 bases in the middle. CDR3 in DNA: TGTGCCAGCTCACCCCCAGGGTCCTACGAGCAGTACTTC. Translating it yields CASSPPGSYEQYF.

The V and J genes are TRBV7-9 and TRBJ1-1; no firm D call. The CDR3 spans 13 residues. Trimming stripped 7 bases from V and 1 base from J, with 10 bases between. Germline V gives CDR1 SEHNR, CDR2 FQNEAQ (reference sequence). The CDR3 sequence: CASTNLRNTEAFF. Written as DNA, the CDR3 is TGTGCCAGCACTAACCTTAGGAACACTGAAGCTTTCTTT.

The CDR3 DNA is TGTGCCAGCAGCCTTTACAAGAATGAGCAGTTCTTC. Protein product: CASSLYKNEQFF. The V and J genes are TRBV13 and TRBJ2-1, with unresolved D. The CDR3 is 12 residues long. V shed 5 bases and J shed 7 bases, with 9 bases lying between them. CDR1 is PRHDT and CDR2 is FYEKMQ in the germline V gene (reference sequence).

The gene calls are TRBV27 and TRBJ2-7; perhaps TRBD2 as D (5 bases). Between the trimmed V and J ends, which lost 5 bases and 1 base, there was a span of 15 bases. The CDR3 is 15 residues long. Germline loops: CDR1 MNHEY, CDR2 SMNVEV (reference sequence). The CDR3, as DNA: TGTGCCAGCAGTATAGGGCTAGCAGGTTCCTACGAGCAGTACTTC. It translates to CASSIGLAGSYEQYF.